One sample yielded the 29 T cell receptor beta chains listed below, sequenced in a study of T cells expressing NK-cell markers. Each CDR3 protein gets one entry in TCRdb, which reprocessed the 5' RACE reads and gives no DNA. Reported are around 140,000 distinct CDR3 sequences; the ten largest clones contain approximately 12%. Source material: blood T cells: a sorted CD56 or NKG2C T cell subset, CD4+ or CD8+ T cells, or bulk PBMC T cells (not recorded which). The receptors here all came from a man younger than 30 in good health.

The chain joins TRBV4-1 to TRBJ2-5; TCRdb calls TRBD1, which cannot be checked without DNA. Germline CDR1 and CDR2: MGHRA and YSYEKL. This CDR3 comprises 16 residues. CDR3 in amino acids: CASSQVVVRGQETQYF.

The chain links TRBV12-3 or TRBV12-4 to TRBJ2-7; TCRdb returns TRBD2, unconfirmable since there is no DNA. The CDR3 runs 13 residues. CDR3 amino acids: CASSPTSGYEQYF.

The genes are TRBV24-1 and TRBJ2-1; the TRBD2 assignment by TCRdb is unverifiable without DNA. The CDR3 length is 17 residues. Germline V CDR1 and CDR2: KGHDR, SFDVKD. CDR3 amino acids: CATSDPLTSGFYNEQFF.

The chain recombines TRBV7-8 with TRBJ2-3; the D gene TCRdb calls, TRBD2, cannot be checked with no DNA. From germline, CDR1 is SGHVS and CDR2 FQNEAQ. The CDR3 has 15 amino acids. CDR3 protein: CASRILARSTDTQYF.

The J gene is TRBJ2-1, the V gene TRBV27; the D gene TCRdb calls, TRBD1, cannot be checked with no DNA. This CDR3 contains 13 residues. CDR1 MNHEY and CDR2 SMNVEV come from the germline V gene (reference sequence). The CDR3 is CASSMDRGNEQFF.

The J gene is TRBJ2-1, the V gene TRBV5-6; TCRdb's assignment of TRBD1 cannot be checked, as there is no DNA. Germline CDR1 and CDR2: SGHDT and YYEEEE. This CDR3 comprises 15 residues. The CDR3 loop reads CASSQGGSSYNEQFF.

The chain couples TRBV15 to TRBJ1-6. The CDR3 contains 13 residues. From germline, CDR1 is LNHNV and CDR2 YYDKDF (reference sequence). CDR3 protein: CATRTEYNSPLHF.

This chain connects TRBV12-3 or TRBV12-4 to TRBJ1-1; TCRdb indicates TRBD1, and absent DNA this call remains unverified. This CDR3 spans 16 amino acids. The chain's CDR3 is CASSFRYRDKGTEAFF.

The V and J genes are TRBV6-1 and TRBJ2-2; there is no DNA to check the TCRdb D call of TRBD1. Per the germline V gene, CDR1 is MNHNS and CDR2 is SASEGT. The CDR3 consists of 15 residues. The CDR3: CASSQGLWGTGELFF.

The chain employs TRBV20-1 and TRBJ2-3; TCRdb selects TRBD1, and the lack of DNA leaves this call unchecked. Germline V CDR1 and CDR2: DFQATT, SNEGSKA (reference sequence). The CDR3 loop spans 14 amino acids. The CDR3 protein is CSAQDREWLDTQYF.

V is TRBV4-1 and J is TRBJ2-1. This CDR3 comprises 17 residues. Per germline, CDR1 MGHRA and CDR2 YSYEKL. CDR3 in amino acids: CASSQAAAGGLNNEQFF.

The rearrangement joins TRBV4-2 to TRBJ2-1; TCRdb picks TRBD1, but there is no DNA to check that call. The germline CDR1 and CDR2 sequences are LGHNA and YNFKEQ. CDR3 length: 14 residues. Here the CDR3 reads CASSQERGSREQFF.

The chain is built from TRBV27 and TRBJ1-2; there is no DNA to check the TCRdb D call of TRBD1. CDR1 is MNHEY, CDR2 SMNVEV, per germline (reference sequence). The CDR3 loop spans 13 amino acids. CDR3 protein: CASKLTENYGYTF.

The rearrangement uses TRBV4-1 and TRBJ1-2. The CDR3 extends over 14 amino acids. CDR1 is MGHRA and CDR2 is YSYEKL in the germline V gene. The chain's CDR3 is CASSQVDGDYGYTF.

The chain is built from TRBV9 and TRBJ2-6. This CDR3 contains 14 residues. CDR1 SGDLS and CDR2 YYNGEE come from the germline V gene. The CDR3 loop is CASSLTDGANGLTF.

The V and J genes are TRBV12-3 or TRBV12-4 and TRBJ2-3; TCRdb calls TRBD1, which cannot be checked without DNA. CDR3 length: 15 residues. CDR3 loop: CASSLLQGNTDTQYF.

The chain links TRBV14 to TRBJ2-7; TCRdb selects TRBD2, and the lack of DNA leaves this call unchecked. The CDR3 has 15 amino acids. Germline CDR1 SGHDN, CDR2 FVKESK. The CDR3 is CASSQEAGGHHEQYF.

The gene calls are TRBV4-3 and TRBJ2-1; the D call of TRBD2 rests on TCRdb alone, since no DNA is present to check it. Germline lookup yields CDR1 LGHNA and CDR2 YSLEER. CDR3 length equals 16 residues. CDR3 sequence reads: CASSQDSGGHYNEQFF.

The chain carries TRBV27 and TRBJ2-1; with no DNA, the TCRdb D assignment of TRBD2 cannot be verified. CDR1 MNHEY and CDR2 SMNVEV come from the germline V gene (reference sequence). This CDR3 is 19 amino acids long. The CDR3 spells CASSLSAGTSTSSYNEQFF.

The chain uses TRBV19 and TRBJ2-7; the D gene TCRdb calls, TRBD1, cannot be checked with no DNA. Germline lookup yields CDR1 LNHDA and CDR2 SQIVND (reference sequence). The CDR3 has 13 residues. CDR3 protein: CASSTTGYNEQYF.

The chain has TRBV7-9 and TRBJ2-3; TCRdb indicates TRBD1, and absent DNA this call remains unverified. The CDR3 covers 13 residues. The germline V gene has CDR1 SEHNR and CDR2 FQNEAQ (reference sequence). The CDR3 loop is CASSLQAGVTQYF.

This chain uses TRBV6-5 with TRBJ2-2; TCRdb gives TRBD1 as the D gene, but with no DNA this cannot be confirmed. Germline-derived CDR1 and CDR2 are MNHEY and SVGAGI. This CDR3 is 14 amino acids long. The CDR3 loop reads CASSYQGFPGELFF.

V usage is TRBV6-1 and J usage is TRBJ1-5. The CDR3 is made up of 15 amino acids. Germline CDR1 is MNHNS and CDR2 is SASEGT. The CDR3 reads CASRPEGGNNQPQHF.

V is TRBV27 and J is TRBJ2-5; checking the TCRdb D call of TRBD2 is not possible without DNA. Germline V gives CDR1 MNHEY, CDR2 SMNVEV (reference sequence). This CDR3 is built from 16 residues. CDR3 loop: CASSLWASGSMETQYF.

The CDR3 reads CASRDGGLADNEQFF. The V call is TRBV5-1, the J call TRBJ2-1; TCRdb gives TRBD2 as the D gene, but with no DNA this cannot be confirmed. The germline gives CDR1 SGHRS, CDR2 YFSETQ. The CDR3 spans 15 residues.

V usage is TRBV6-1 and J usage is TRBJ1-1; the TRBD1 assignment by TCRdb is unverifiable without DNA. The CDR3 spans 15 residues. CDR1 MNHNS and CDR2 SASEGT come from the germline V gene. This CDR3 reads CASSEAGGRFTEAFF.

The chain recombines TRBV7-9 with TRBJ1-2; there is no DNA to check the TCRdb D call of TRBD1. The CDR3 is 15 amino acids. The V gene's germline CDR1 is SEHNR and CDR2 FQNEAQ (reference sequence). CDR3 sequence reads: CASSHLRGLSDGYTF.

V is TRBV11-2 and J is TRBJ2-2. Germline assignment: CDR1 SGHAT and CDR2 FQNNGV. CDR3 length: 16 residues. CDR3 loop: CASSLDTTGMAGELFF.

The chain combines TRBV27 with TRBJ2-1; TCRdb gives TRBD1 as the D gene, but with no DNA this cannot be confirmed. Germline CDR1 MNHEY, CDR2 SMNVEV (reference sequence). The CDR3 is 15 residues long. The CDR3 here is CASSLWGTGDNEQFF.